This T cell receptor (beta chain) was documented in a study of persistence of HIV-infected CD4 T cells. The V end was cut by 6 bases, the J end by 0 bases, with 7 bases between. Germline CDR1 and CDR2: SGDLS and YYNGEE. The CDR3 contains 13 residues. Findings of the study overall: Within sorted populations, more oligoclonal TCRs accompanied more oligoclonal proviruses.

Note on this clone: Its antigen is unknown.

An overlapping HIV-1 Gag peptide pool stimulated these cells at approximately 0.91 ug/peptide/mL. CD40L/CD69 double-negative CD45RO-high memory CD4+ T cells were collected. For at least 4 years, plasma HIV-1 RNA was undetectable (<50 copies/mL). Inclusion required CMV-positive serology and CD4+ counts above 400 cells/uL. CD8+ T cells were removed from PBMCs prior to stimulation. Sequencing used immunoSEQ version 4 in survey mode. The method was immunoSEQ multiplex PCR; TCRdb's version includes in-frame clones alone and lacks a portion of them. The data contain approximately 32,000 clones, 80% to 90% of them seen just once; the ten biggest clones take up over 15%.

The genes are TRBV9 and TRBJ1-3, with unresolved D. The TCR originated in an adult woman with HIV who was CMV-seropositive. The material sequenced was CD4+ T cells sorted from PBMCs after approximately 18-hour stimulation, taken from a patient who received antiretroviral therapy. As DNA, the CDR3 is TGTGCCAGCAACGCGGACTCTGGAAACACCATATATTTT. It specifies CASNADSGNTIYF. Variable domain in full (rest from reference TRBV9 and TRBJ1-3): DSGVTQTPKHLITATGQRVTLRCSPRSGDLSVYWYQQSLDQGLQFLIQYYNGEERAKGNILERFSAQQFPDLHSELNLSSLELGDSALYFCASNADSGNTIYFGEGSWLTVV.